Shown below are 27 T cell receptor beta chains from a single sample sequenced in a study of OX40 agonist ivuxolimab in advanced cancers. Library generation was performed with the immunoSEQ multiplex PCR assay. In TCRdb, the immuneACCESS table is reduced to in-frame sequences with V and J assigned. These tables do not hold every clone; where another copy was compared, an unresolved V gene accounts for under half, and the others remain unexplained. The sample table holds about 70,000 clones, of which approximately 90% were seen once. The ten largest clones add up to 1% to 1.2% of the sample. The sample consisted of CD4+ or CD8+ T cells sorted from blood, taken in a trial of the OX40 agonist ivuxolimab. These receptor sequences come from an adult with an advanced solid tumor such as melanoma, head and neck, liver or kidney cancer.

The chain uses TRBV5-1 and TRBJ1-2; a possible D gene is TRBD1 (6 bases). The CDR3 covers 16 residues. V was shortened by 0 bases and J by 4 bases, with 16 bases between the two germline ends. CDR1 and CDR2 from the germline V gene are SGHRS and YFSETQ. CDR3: CASSLAGAGASYGYTF. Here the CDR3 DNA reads TGCGCCAGCAGCTTGGCGGGGGCAGGGGCAAGCTATGGCTACACCTTC.

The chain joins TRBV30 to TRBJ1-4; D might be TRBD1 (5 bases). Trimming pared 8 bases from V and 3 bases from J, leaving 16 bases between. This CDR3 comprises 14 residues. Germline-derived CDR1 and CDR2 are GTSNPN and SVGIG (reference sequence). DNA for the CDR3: TGTGCCCACCTTCCCCAGGGTTCTAATGAAAAACTGTTTTTT. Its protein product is CAHLPQGSNEKLFF.

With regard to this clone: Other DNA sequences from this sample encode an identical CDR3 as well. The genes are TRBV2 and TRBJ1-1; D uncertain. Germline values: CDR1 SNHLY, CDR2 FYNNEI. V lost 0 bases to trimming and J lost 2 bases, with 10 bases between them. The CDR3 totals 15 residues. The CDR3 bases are TGTGCCAGCAGTGAAGCGCAAGGGAAAAACACTGAAGCTTTCTTT. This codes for CASSEAQGKNTEAFF.

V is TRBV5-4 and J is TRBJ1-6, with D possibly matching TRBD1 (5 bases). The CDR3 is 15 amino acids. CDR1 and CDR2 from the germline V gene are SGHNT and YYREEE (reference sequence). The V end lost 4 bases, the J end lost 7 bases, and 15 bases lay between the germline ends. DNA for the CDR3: TGTGCCAGCAGCCCATCCTCGGGGGGAAATTCACCCCTCCACTTT. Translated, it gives CASSPSSGGNSPLHF.

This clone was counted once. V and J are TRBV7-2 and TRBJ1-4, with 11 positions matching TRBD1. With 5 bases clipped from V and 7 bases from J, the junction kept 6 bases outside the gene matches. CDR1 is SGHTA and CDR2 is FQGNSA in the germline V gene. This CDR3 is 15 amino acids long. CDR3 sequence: CASSGTGGGGEKLFF. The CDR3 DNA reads TGTGCCAGCAGCGGGACAGGGGGAGGAGGTGAAAAACTGTTTTTT.

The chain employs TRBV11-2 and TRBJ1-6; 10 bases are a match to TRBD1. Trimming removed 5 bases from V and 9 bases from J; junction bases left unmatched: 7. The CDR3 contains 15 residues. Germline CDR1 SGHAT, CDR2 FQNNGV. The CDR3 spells CASSEMGQGLSPLHF. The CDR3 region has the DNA TGTGCCAGCAGCGAGATGGGACAGGGGCTTTCACCCCTCCACTTT.

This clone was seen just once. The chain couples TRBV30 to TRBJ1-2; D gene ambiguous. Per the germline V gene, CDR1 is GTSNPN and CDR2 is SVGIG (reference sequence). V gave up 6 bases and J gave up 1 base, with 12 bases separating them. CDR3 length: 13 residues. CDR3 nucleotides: TGTGCCTGCTGGGAGAAGATTAACTATGGCTACACCTTC. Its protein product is CACWEKINYGYTF.

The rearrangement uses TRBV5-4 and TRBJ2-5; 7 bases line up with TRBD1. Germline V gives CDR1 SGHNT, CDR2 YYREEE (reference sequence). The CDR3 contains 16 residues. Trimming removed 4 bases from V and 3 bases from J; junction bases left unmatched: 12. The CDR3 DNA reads TGTGCCAGCAGCCCTCGACGACAGGGACGGGAAGAGACCCAGTACTTC. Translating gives CASSPRRQGREETQYF.

The CDR3 DNA reads TGTGCCAGCAGGGACGTGGGCGAGCAGTACTTC. Residues: CASRDVGEQYF. The gene calls are TRBV6-1 and TRBJ2-7, with D hard to call. V shed 6 bases and J shed 6 bases, with 9 bases lying between them. The length of the CDR3 is 11 residues. Germline assignment: CDR1 MNHNS and CDR2 SASEGT.

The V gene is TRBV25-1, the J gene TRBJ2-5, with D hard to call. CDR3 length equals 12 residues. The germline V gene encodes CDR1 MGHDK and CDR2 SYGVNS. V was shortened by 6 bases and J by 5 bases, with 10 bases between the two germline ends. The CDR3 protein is CASRSSSETQYF. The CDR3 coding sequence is TGTGCCAGCAGGTCCTCTTCGGAGACCCAGTACTTC.

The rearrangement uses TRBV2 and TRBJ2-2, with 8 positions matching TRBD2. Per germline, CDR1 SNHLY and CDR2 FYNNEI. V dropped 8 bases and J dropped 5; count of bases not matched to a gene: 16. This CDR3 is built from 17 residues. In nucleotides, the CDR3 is TGTGCCAGCGTTTCAACTTTGGCGGGGGGAGGGACCGGGGAGCTGTTTTTT. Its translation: CASVSTLAGGGTGELFF.

DNA of the CDR3: TGTGCCAGCAGCAGCACAGAAACTTCCTACGAGCAGTACTTC. Its protein product is CASSSTETSYEQYF. The chain carries TRBV6-5 and TRBJ2-7; D is unclear. The CDR3 has 14 amino acids. CDR1 is MNHEY and CDR2 is SVGAGI in the germline V gene. The ends were cut back, 6 bases at V and 1 base at J, with 13 bases in the middle.

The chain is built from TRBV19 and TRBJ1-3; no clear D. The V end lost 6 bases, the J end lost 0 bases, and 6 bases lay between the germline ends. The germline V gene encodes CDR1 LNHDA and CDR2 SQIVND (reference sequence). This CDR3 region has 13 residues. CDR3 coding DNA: TGTGCCAGTAGAGGGTACTCTGGAAACACCATATATTTT. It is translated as CASRGYSGNTIYF.

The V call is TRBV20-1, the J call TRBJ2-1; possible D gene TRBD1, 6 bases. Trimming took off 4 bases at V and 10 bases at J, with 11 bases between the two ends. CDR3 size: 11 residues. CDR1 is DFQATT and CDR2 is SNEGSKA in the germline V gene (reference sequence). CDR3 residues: CSATPGHEQFF. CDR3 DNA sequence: TGCAGTGCTACCCCGGGACACGAGCAGTTCTTC.

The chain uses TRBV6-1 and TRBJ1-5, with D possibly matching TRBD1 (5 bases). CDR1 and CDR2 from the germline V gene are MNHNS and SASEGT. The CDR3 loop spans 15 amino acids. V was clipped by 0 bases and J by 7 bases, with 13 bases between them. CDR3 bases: TGTGCCAGCAGTGAAGCGGCAGGGTTCGGCCAGCCCCAGCATTTT. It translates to CASSEAAGFGQPQHF.

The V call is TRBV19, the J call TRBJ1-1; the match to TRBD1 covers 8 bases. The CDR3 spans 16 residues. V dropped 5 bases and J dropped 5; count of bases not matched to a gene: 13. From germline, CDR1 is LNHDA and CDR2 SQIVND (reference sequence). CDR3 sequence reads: CASSPGQDSLETEAFF. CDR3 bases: TGTGCCAGTAGTCCGGGACAGGACTCCTTGGAGACTGAAGCTTTCTTT.

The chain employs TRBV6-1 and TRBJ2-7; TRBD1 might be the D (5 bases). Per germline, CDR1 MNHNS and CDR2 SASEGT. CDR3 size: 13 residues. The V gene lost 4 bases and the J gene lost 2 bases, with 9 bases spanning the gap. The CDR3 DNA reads TGTGCCAGCAGTGTTCCAGGGCCCTACGAGCAGTACTTC. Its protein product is CASSVPGPYEQYF.

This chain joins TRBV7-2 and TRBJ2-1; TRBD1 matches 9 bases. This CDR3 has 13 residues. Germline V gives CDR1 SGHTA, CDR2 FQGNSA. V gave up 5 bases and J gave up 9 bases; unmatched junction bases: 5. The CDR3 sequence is CASSLGQGGEQFF. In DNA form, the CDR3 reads TGTGCCAGCAGCCTGGGACAGGGCGGTGAGCAGTTCTTC.

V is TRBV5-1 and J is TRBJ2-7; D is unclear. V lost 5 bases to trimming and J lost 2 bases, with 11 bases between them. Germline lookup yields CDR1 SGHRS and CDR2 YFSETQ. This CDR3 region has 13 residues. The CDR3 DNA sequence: TGCGCCAGCAGTATGGGGTCAACCTACGAGCAGTACTTC. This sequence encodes CASSMGSTYEQYF.

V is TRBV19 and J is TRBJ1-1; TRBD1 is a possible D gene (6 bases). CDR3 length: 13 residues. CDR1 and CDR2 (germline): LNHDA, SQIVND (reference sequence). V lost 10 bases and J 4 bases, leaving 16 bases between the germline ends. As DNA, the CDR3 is TGTGCCACCAGGGAGGGGGGCAGCACTGAAGCTTTCTTT. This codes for CATREGGSTEAFF. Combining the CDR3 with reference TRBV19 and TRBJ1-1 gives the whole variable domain DGGITQSPKYLFRKEGQNVTLSCEQNLNHDAMYWYRQDPGQGLRLIYYSQIVNDFQKGDIAEGYSVSREKKESFPLTVTSAQKNPTAFYLCATREGGSTEAFFGQGTRLTVV.

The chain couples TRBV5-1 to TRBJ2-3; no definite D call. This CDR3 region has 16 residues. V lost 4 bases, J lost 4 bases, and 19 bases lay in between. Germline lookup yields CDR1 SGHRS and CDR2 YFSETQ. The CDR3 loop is CASSAGRTNWPDTQYF. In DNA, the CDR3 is TGCGCCAGCAGCGCCGGACGGACCAACTGGCCAGATACGCAGTATTTT. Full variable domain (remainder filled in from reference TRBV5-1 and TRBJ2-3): KAGVTQTPRYLIKTRGQQVTLSCSPISGHRSVSWYQQTPGQGLQFLFEYFSETQRNKGNFPGRFSGRQFSNSRSEMNVSTLELGDSALYLCASSAGRTNWPDTQYFGPGTRLTVL.

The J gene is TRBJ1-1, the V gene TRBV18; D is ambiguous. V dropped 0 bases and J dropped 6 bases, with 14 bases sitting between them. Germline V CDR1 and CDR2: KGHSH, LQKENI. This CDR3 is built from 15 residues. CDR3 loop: CASSPPKAANAEAFF. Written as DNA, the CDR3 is TGTGCCAGCTCACCACCGAAGGCGGCCAACGCTGAAGCTTTCTTT.

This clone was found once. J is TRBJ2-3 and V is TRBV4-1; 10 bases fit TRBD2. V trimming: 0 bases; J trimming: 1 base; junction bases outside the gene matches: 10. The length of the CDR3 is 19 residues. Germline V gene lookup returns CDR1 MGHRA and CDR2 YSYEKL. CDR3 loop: CASSQDRSGGAWGTDTQYF. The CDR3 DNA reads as TGCGCCAGCAGCCAAGATCGGAGCGGGGGGGCATGGGGCACAGATACGCAGTATTTT.

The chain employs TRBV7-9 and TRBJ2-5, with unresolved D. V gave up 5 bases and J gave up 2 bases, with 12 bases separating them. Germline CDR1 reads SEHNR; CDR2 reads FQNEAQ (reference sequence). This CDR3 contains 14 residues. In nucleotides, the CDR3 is TGTGCCAGCAGCCCAAAGATAGGGCAAGAGACCCAGTACTTC. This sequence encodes CASSPKIGQETQYF.

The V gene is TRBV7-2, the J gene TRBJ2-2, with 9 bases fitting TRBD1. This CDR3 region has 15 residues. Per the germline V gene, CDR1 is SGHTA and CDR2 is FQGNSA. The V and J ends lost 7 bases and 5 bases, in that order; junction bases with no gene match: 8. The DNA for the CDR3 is TGTGCCAGCAACCAAAGACAGGGGGGTACCGGGGAGCTGTTTTTT. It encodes CASNQRQGGTGELFF.

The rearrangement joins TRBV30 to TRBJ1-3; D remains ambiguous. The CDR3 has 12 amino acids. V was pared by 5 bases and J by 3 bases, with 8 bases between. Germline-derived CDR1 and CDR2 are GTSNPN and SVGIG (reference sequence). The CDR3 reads CAWQPGGNTIYF. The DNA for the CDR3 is TGTGCCTGGCAGCCAGGTGGAAACACCATATATTTT.

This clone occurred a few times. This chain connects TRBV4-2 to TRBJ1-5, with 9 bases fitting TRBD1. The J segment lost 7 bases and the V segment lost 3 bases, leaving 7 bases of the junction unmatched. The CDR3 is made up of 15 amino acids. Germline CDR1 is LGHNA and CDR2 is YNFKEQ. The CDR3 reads CASSQSDRGRQPQHF. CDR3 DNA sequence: TGTGCCAGCAGCCAGTCCGACAGGGGGAGACAGCCCCAGCATTTT.